Included here is one TCR beta chain sequence, with context. TCRdb's copy holds only in-frame clones and misses some; the assay was immunoSEQ multiplex PCR. The repertoire holds about 68,000 clones, 91% seen once, with roughly 0.85% in the top ten. These data come from a study of T cell changes during pregnancy in multiple sclerosis. This CDR3 region has 16 residues. The germline V gene encodes CDR1 MNHNY and CDR2 SVGAGI (reference sequence). J gave up 7 bases and V 0 bases, and 5 bases lay outside the gene matches. The sequences come from peripheral blood, collected in the second trimester of pregnancy. The receptor's source is a female donor with multiple sclerosis, enrolled in a pregnancy study. V gene TRBV6-6 combines with J gene TRBJ1-6, with TRBD1 matching 8 bases. The CDR3 region is CASSYSDRVGNSPLHF. In nucleotides, the CDR3 is TGTGCCAGCAGTTACTCGGACAGGGTCGGGAATTCACCCCTCCACTTT.